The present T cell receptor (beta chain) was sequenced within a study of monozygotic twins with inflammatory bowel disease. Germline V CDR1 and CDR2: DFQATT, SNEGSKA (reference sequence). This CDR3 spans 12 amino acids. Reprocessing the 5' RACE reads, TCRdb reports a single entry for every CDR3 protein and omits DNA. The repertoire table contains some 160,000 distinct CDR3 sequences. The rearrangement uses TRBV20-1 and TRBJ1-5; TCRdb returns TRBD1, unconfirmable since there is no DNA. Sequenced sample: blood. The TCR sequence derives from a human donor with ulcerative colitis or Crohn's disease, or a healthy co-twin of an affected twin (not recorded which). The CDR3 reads CSGQGGIQPQHF.